Reported below is one T cell receptor (beta chain). This sample stems from a study of control samples from healthy donors and cancer patients. Germline trimming cut 0 bases from V and 7 bases from J; bases unmatched to any gene: 16. The CDR3 is made up of 18 amino acids. Germline V gives CDR1 MNHEY, CDR2 SVGEGT. Measured with immunoSEQ multiplex PCR; TCRdb has only the in-frame clones, and not every one. Of around 120,000 clones listed, approximately 94% were seen once; the top ten hold 1.5% to 2%. Sample: PBMCs. The chain combines TRBV6-2 or TRBV6-3 with TRBJ2-7, with 9 bases that match TRBD2. This receptor was obtained from a man aged 50 to 59 with head and neck cancer. Written as DNA, the CDR3 is TGTGCCAGCAGTTACTCGATCCGATTAGCGGGGGCCTTGGGGGAGCAGTACTTC. It translates to CASSYSIRLAGALGEQYF.